This T cell receptor beta chain is from a study of shared clonotypes between healthy human individuals. This clone occurred once. Its antigen remains unidentified. General study results and limits: Between a handful of donors, naive CD4 clonotypes were shared at a level of approximately 5%.

Replicate PCRs run on sorted subsets employed approximately 0.2 ug DNA, roughly 30,000 T cell genomes. The method was immunoSEQ multiplex PCR; TCRdb's version includes in-frame clones alone and lacks a portion of them. The sample has some 630,000 clones; around 96% are singletons. CD8 cells classed as naive were CD45RO-negative and positively selected for CCR7, excluding terminally differentiated effector memory CD45RA+ cells. The sample consisted of naive CD8+ T cells sorted from blood. The origin of this receptor is a woman in her 30s in good health.

The CDR3 loop is CASSQTSGSTYEQYF. The CDR3 coding sequence is TGTGCCAGCAGCCAGACTAGCGGGAGCACCTACGAGCAGTACTTC. J is TRBJ2-7 and V is TRBV4-2, with 12 bases that match TRBD2. Trimming removed 3 bases from V and 2 bases from J; junction bases left unmatched: 2. The CDR3 is 15 residues long. CDR1 LGHNA and CDR2 YNFKEQ come from the germline V gene.